These 24 T cell receptor beta chains share one sample of origin, sequenced in a study of blood T cell repertoires in COVID-19. Generated by immunoSEQ multiplex PCR, the TCRdb table keeps only in-frame clones and is missing some. The sample has just under 350,000 clones; 85% to 90% are singletons. The sequencing sample was made of peripheral blood. These receptors came from a woman between 50 and 59 years old with COVID-19, enrolled during active disease.

The V call is TRBV19, the J call TRBJ2-2; TRBD1 matches at 7 bases. The V segment lost 6 bases and the J segment 4 bases; nucleotides outside the gene matches: 5. This CDR3 contains 14 residues. Germline V gives CDR1 LNHDA, CDR2 SQIVND (reference sequence). Here the CDR3 reads CASRRQGSTGELFF. In nucleotides, the CDR3 is TGTGCCAGTAGAAGACAGGGTAGCACCGGGGAGCTGTTTTTT. Complete variable domain (other parts from reference TRBV19 and TRBJ2-2): DGGITQSPKYLFRKEGQNVTLSCEQNLNHDAMYWYRQDPGQGLRLIYYSQIVNDFQKGDIAEGYSVSREKKESFPLTVTSAQKNPTAFYLCASRRQGSTGELFFGEGSRLTVL.

This clone was counted a single time. The rearrangement links TRBV5-1 to TRBJ2-2, with a weak D call TRBD1 (6 bases). V gave up 6 bases and J gave up 1 base, with 13 bases separating them. The CDR3 sequence is 15 residues long. Per the germline V gene, CDR1 is SGHRS and CDR2 is YFSETQ. CDR3 in amino acids: CASNPGRGNTGELFF. The CDR3 nucleotides read TGCGCCAGCAATCCGGGCAGGGGGAACACCGGGGAGCTGTTTTTT. The complete variable domain, with remaining parts taken from reference TRBV5-1 and TRBJ2-2, reads KAGVTQTPRYLIKTRGQQVTLSCSPISGHRSVSWYQQTPGQGLQFLFEYFSETQRNKGNFPGRFSGRQFSNSRSEMNVSTLELGDSALYLCASNPGRGNTGELFFGEGSRLTVL.

CDR3 protein: CATSDRTSGKTDTQYF. CDR3 sequence (DNA): TGTGCCACCAGTGACCGGACTAGCGGGAAGACAGATACGCAGTATTTT. V usage is TRBV24-1 and J usage is TRBJ2-3, with 12 bases identical to TRBD2. This CDR3 is built from 16 residues. V shed 4 bases, J shed 3 bases, and the junction held 4 bases outside the gene matches. From germline, CDR1 is KGHDR and CDR2 SFDVKD.

CDR3 DNA sequence: TGCAGCGTCAACAGGGCGAACACTGAAGCTTTCTTT. Translated, it gives CSVNRANTEAFF. The chain combines TRBV29-1 with TRBJ1-1, with D perhaps TRBD1 (6 bases). Trimming stripped 6 bases from V and 1 base from J, with 9 bases between. This CDR3 has 12 amino acids. Looked up from germline, CDR1 is SQVTM and CDR2 is ANQGSEA.

J is TRBJ1-1 and V is TRBV29-1; 9 bases line up with TRBD1. With V trimmed by 8 bases and J by 1 base, 11 bases remained unmatched. The V gene's germline CDR1 is SQVTM and CDR2 ANQGSEA. The CDR3 covers 15 residues. Written as DNA, the CDR3 is TGCAGCTCCCAGAGAGACAGGGGGAAGAACACTGAAGCTTTCTTT. Its translation is CSSQRDRGKNTEAFF. Drawing the rest from reference TRBV29-1 and TRBJ1-1, the complete variable domain is SAVISQKPSRDICQRGTSLTIQCQVDSQVTMMFWYRQQPGQSLTLIATANQGSEATYESGFVIDKFPISRPNLTFSTLTVSNMSPEDSSIYLCSSQRDRGKNTEAFFGQGTRLTVV.

The J gene is TRBJ1-6, the V gene TRBV7-2, with D unclear. Trimming stripped 1 base from V and 14 bases from J, with 12 bases between. Germline assignment: CDR1 SGHTA and CDR2 FQGNSA. This CDR3 spans 13 amino acids. This CDR3 reads CASSLGDKPALHF. CDR3 DNA: TGTGCCAGCAGCTTAGGAGACAAACCGGCCCTCCACTTT.

This rearrangement joins TRBV14 to TRBJ1-3, with D possibly TRBD1 on 5 matching bases. Germline-derived CDR1 and CDR2 are SGHDN and FVKESK. V was shortened by 0 bases and J by 2 bases, with 11 bases between the two germline ends. This CDR3 spans 16 amino acids. CDR3 coding DNA: TGTGCCAGCAGCCAAGATTCATGGGGGGCTGGAAACACCATATATTTT. Translated, it gives CASSQDSWGAGNTIYF.

This chain connects TRBV18 to TRBJ2-7, with TRBD1 matching 11 bases. The CDR3 runs to 15 residues. CDR1 is KGHSH and CDR2 is LQKENI in the germline V gene. The trim removed 3 bases at V and 1 base at J, leaving 2 bases unmatched. The CDR3 reads CASSPDRGPSYEQYF. Written as DNA, the CDR3 is TGTGCCAGCTCACCGGACAGGGGGCCATCCTACGAGCAGTACTTC.

The DNA of the CDR3 is TGCGCCAGCAGCCTGGGGGGAGGGCCCCAGCATTTT. It is translated as CASSLGGGPQHF. The chain combines TRBV5-1 with TRBJ1-5, with D perhaps matching TRBD1 (5 bases). The CDR3 has 12 amino acids. V was shortened by 4 bases and J by 9 bases, with 11 bases between the two germline ends. Germline CDR1 reads SGHRS; CDR2 reads YFSETQ.

V gene TRBV4-1 combines with J gene TRBJ2-5; 10 bases are a match to TRBD2. V shed 2 bases, J shed 5 bases, and the junction held 8 bases outside the gene matches. CDR3 length: 16 amino acids. Germline assignment: CDR1 MGHRA and CDR2 YSYEKL. CDR3 bases: TGCGCCAGCAGCCAATCCAGCGGGAGGGCCGGGGAGACCCAGTACTTC. Its protein product is CASSQSSGRAGETQYF.

CDR3 protein: CASSLRSTGAYEQYF. In DNA form, the CDR3 reads TGTGCCAGCAGCCTCAGGAGTACAGGGGCCTACGAGCAGTACTTC. The rearrangement links TRBV3-1 (or the pseudogene TRBV3-2) to TRBJ2-7; the match to TRBD1 covers 7 bases. V was clipped by 4 bases and J by 2 bases; unmatched bases: 8. The CDR3 sequence is 15 residues long. Looked up from germline, CDR1 is LGHDT and CDR2 is YNNKEL (reference sequence).

This rearrangement joins TRBV7-9 to TRBJ2-7; no clear D gene. Germline loops: CDR1 SEHNR, CDR2 FQNEAQ (reference sequence). V gave up 5 bases and J gave up 3 bases, with 5 bases separating them. The CDR3 has 11 residues. CDR3 region: CASSPLYEQYF. The CDR3 DNA follows: TGTGCCAGCAGCCCTCTCTACGAGCAGTACTTC.

V is TRBV7-9 and J is TRBJ1-5; 7 bases are a match to TRBD1. The V segment lost 5 bases and the J segment 3 bases; nucleotides outside the gene matches: 7. Germline CDR1 and CDR2: SEHNR and FQNEAQ (reference sequence). The CDR3 has 15 amino acids. The DNA of the CDR3 is TGTGCCAGCAGCCACCGGGACAGACCCAATCAGCCCCAGCATTTT. Amino acids: CASSHRDRPNQPQHF.

The J gene is TRBJ1-6, the V gene TRBV27, with D possibly TRBD1 on 6 matching bases. The V and J ends lost 2 bases and 6 bases respectively, with 8 bases between them. The germline gives CDR1 MNHEY, CDR2 SMNVEV (reference sequence). The CDR3 loop spans 14 amino acids. Here the CDR3 reads CASSLGQTNSPLHF. The CDR3 DNA is TGTGCCAGCAGTTTAGGACAGACTAATTCACCCCTCCACTTT.

This clone was seen only once. The chain has TRBV7-2 and TRBJ1-2; no clear D. The CDR3 is 15 residues long. Trimming removed 6 bases from V and 0 bases from J, with 14 bases in between. Germline CDR1 and CDR2: SGHTA and FQGNSA. This CDR3 reads CASSQMSPANYGYTF. CDR3 DNA: TGTGCCAGCAGTCAGATGTCTCCAGCTAACTATGGCTACACCTTC. Combining the CDR3 with reference TRBV7-2 and TRBJ1-2 gives the whole variable domain GAGVSQSPSNKVTEKGKDVELRCDPISGHTALYWYRQSLGQGLEFLIYFQGNSAPDKSGLPSDRFSAERTGGSVSTLTIQRTQQEDSAVYLCASSQMSPANYGYTFGSGTRLTVV.

The CDR3 sequence is CAWRYSSYNEQFF. CDR3 bases: TGTGCCTGGAGATACTCCTCCTACAATGAGCAGTTCTTC. This chain uses TRBV30 with TRBJ2-1; D is unresolved. The CDR3 has 13 residues. V dropped 3 bases and J dropped 0 bases, with 6 bases sitting between them. Germline CDR1 and CDR2: GTSNPN and SVGIG (reference sequence). Full variable domain (rest looked up from reference TRBV30 and TRBJ2-1): SQTIHQWPATLVQPVGSPLSLECTVEGTSNPNLYWYRQAAGRGLQLLFYSVGIGQISSEVPQNLSASRPQDRQFILSSKKLLLSDSGFYLCAWRYSSYNEQFFGPGTRLTVL.

The genes are TRBV4-2 and TRBJ2-7, with 8 positions matching TRBD2. The CDR3 extends over 16 amino acids. Looked up from germline, CDR1 is LGHNA and CDR2 is YNFKEQ. With V trimmed by 4 bases and J by 5 bases, 13 bases remained unmatched. The CDR3 loop is CASSRPSPRGGHEQYF. CDR3 coding DNA: TGTGCCAGCAGCCGACCCTCACCACGGGGGGGCCACGAGCAGTACTTC.

The chain carries TRBV4-1 and TRBJ2-5; 8 bases fit TRBD1. The CDR3 spans 16 residues. Trimming took 0 bases from V and 5 from J; bases not matched to a gene: 8. Germline loops: CDR1 MGHRA, CDR2 YSYEKL. In nucleotides, the CDR3 is TGCGCCAGCAGCCAAGATTTGACAGGGGCGGGGGAGACCCAGTACTTC. This translates into CASSQDLTGAGETQYF.

The V and J genes are TRBV28 and TRBJ2-2; D gene ambiguous. The CDR3 runs to 14 residues. With 7 bases removed from V and 1 base from J, the gap between germline ends came to 10 bases. CDR1 MDHEN and CDR2 SYDVKM come from the germline V gene. CDR3 in amino acids: CASIRRRNTGELFF. The CDR3 DNA is TGTGCCAGCATCCGAAGGAGGAACACCGGGGAGCTGTTTTTT. Full variable domain (rest looked up from reference TRBV28 and TRBJ2-2): DVKVTQSSRYLVKRTGEKVFLECVQDMDHENMFWYRQDPGLGLRLIYFSYDVKMKEKGDIPEGYSVSREKKERFSLILESASTNQTSMYLCASIRRRNTGELFFGEGSRLTVL.

This chain links TRBV2 with TRBJ1-1; D gene ambiguous. This CDR3 region has 12 residues. Trimming pared 3 bases from V and 7 bases from J, leaving 9 bases between. CDR1 and CDR2 (germline): SNHLY, FYNNEI. CDR3 bases: TGTGCCAGCAGTGAGGAGCATATTGAAGCTTTCTTT. Its protein product is CASSEEHIEAFF.

The gene calls are TRBV19 and TRBJ1-5; 7 nucleotides align to TRBD1. After removal of 5 bases from V and 1 base from J, the junction contained 8 bases not matched to a gene. CDR1 and CDR2 from the germline V gene are LNHDA and SQIVND (reference sequence). The CDR3 has 16 amino acids. CDR3 coding DNA: TGTGCCAGTAGTCTCCGACAGGGTGGCAGCAATCAGCCCCAGCATTTT. Amino acids: CASSLRQGGSNQPQHF.

The gene calls are TRBV19 and TRBJ2-7, with D perhaps matching TRBD2 (5 bases). CDR3 length: 13 residues. The ends were cut back, 3 bases at V and 3 bases at J, with 9 bases in the middle. CDR1 is LNHDA and CDR2 is SQIVND in the germline V gene (reference sequence). The CDR3 sequence is CASSITGDYEQYF. CDR3 coding DNA: TGTGCCAGTAGTATTACCGGGGACTACGAGCAGTACTTC.

This clone has a single count. The chain couples TRBV9 to TRBJ2-7; 7 bases line up with TRBD1. Germline loops: CDR1 SGDLS, CDR2 YYNGEE. V shed 4 bases, J shed 3 bases, and the junction held 10 bases outside the gene matches. The CDR3 extends over 15 amino acids. Here the CDR3 reads CASSPSTGMNYEQYF. The CDR3 DNA is TGTGCCAGCAGCCCATCGACAGGGATGAACTACGAGCAGTACTTC.

The genes are TRBV2 and TRBJ1-5; 9 bases map to TRBD1. This CDR3 spans 16 amino acids. The germline V gene has CDR1 SNHLY and CDR2 FYNNEI. The J segment lost 1 base and the V segment lost 6 bases, leaving 7 bases of the junction unmatched. The CDR3 sequence: CASRPTGTGSNQPQHF. The CDR3 DNA is TGTGCCAGCAGACCCACCGGGACAGGGAGCAATCAGCCCCAGCATTTT. The full variable domain, rest sourced from reference TRBV2 and TRBJ1-5, is EPEVTQTPSHQVTQMGQEVILRCVPISNHLYFYWYRQILGQKVEFLVSFYNNEISEKSEIFDDQFSVERPDGSNFTLKIRSTKLEDSAMYFCASRPTGTGSNQPQHFGDGTRLSIL.